The rows below give T cell receptor beta chains drawn from one sample of a study of T cell responses to AZD1222 COVID-19 vaccine. Only in-frame clones appear in the TCRdb table, and some are missing; sequencing was by immunoSEQ multiplex PCR. The table has 95,000 to 100,000 clones, approximately 89% seen once. This sample comprised peripheral blood, obtained 28 days after the second AZD1222 dose. The receptors were sampled from an adult who received the AZD1222 COVID-19 vaccine. Each CDR3 is given with its conserved first and last residue. A D gene is named only where the DNA matches it firmly. Expanded clones get a size class; other rows say once, few or many, or leave the size out.

TRBJ2-5 | - | TRBV3-1/TRBV3-2 | - | TGTGCCAGCAGCCGGCGCGAGACCCAGTACTTC | CASSRRETQYF
TRBJ1-4 | - | TRBV3-1/TRBV3-2 | - | TGTGCCAGCAGCCAGCTAGACAGGAGCCCTAATGAAAAACTGTTTTTT | CASSQLDRSPNEKLFF
TRBJ1-6 | - | TRBV27 | - | TGTGCCAGCAGTTTCGGGAATTCACCCCTCCACTTT | CASSFGNSPLHF
TRBJ2-1 | - | TRBV7-8 | - | TGTGCCAGCAGCCGCCACCAATCGGGGTCAATTGAGCAGTTCTTC | CASSRHQSGSIEQFF
TRBJ2-3 | - | TRBV7-2 | - | TGTGCCAGCAGCTTATCGGGGCACACAGATACGCAGTATTTT | CASSLSGHTDTQYF
TRBJ1-2 | few | TRBV10-3 | TRBD1 | TGTGCCATCAGTGAGTCACCCACAGGGGGTAACTATGGCTACACCTTC | CAISESPTGGNYGYTF
TRBJ2-1 | - | TRBV5-6 | - | TGTGCCAGCAGCTTTAGGGAGGTGTACAATGAGCAGTTCTTC | CASSFREVYNEQFF
TRBJ2-7 | - | TRBV5-4 | - | TGTGCCAGCAGCTTGGGGAGTCCGATTAATCCAGCCTACGAGCAGTACTTC | CASSLGSPINPAYEQYF
TRBJ2-2 | - | TRBV27 | TRBD2 | TGTGCCAGCAGTGAGACTAGCGGGGGGGGCCGGGAGCTGTTTTTT | CASSETSGGGRELFF
TRBJ2-1 | - | TRBV24-1 | TRBD2 | TGTGCCACCAGTGATCCTTCCTCAGGGACTAGCGTCGGGAATGAGCAGTTCTTC | CATSDPSSGTSVGNEQFF
TRBJ2-1 | - | TRBV7-2 | TRBD1 | TGTGCCAGCAGCCCCCCGGGACAGCAATACAATGAGCAGTTCTTC | CASSPPGQQYNEQFF
TRBJ1-4 | - | TRBV23-1 | TRBD1 | TGCGCCAGCAGTCACGAGACAGGGACTAATGAAAAACTGTTTTTT | CASSHETGTNEKLFF
TRBJ2-2 | - | TRBV24-1 | - | TGTGCCACCAGTGATTTTGCCGATAACACCTGGGAGCTGTTTTTT | CATSDFADNTWELFF
TRBJ2-7 | - | TRBV6-5 | TRBD1 | TGTGCCAGCAGTTACAGGGGGCTAGGAACCTACGAGCAGTACTTC | CASSYRGLGTYEQYF
TRBJ2-4 | - | TRBV27 | TRBD1 | TGTGCCAGCAGCCCCGGACAGGGGGCGGCCAAAAACATTCAGTACTTC | CASSPGQGAAKNIQYF
TRBJ1-2 | - | TRBV9 | - | TGTGCCAGCAGCGCTGGGGAAGGGGCAAACTATGGCTACACCTTC | CASSAGEGANYGYTF
TRBJ2-3 | - | TRBV12-5 | - | TGTGCTAGTGGTGCTTACATCGGTACGCAGTATTTT | CASGAYIGTQYF
TRBJ2-7 | few | TRBV5-4 | - | TGTGCCAGCAGCTTGGGTGGGGGTCGGGGTGAGCAGTACTTC | CASSLGGGRGEQYF
TRBJ2-4 | - | TRBV3-1/TRBV3-2 | - | TGTGCCAGCAGCCAAGTGACCGGGGTCGGCACAAACATTCAGTACTTC | CASSQVTGVGTNIQYF
TRBJ1-1 | once | TRBV5-1 | - | TGCGCCAGCAGCTTGGCAGGGACCGTAAACACTGAAGCTTTCTTT | CASSLAGTVNTEAFF
TRBJ1-2 | - | TRBV30 | - | TGTGCCTGGCAACGGGGGGGGTATCGATATGGCTACACCTTC | CAWQRGGYRYGYTF
TRBJ1-1 | - | TRBV10-3 | - | TGTGCCATCAGTACAGCCATGAACACTGAAGCTTTCTTT | CAISTAMNTEAFF
TRBJ1-4 | - | TRBV28 | TRBD1 | TGTGCCAGCACCGTCGACAGGGCCCCTGAAAAACTGTTTTTT | CASTVDRAPEKLFF
TRBJ1-1 | - | TRBV29-1 | TRBD1 | TGCAGCGTTGGACCAGGGGGTATGACTGAAGCTTTCTTT | CSVGPGGMTEAFF
TRBJ1-6 | - | TRBV19 | - | TGTGCCAGTAGTATAGGAGGGGGTAATTCACCCCTCCACTTT | CASSIGGGNSPLHF
TRBJ1-1 | - | TRBV20-1 | - | TGCAGTGCTAGTAAGAACACTGAAGCTTTCTTT | CSASKNTEAFF
TRBJ1-2 | - | TRBV7-9 | - | TGTGCCAGCAGCCGGGCGGGGCAGGCCTATGGCTACACCTTC | CASSRAGQAYGYTF
TRBJ2-1 | few | TRBV5-1 | - | TGCGCCAGCAGCTTGGTTGGCAGGAGACACCACAATGAGCAGTTCTTC | CASSLVGRRHHNEQFF
TRBJ1-2 | - | TRBV12-3/TRBV12-4 | - | TGTGCCAGCAGTCGCACAGGGTTTGGCTACACCTTC | CASSRTGFGYTF
TRBJ1-4 | - | TRBV7-9 | - | TGTGCCAGCAGCCCCGGACAGTCTAATGAAAAACTGTTTTTT | CASSPGQSNEKLFF
TRBJ1-2 | - | TRBV28 | TRBD1 | TGTGCCAGCAGTTTAACGGCAGGGGGACACGGCTACACCTTC | CASSLTAGGHGYTF
TRBJ2-1 | - | TRBV7-3 | - | TGTGCCAGCAGCTTAGCTTACTACAATGAGCAGTTCTTC | CASSLAYYNEQFF
TRBJ2-7 | few | TRBV6-6 | - | TGTGCCAGCAGTCCGTACAGGTTATCCTACGAGCAGTACTTC | CASSPYRLSYEQYF
TRBJ1-5 | - | TRBV10-1 | - | TGCGCCAGCAGTGAGTCCCTCAGGACACACCTCAATCAGCCCCAGCATTTT | CASSESLRTHLNQPQHF
TRBJ1-3 | - | TRBV10-3 | - | TGTGCCAGTTATGGGCAGCCCTACTCTGGAAACACCATATATTTT | CASYGQPYSGNTIYF
TRBJ1-2 | - | TRBV7-3 | - | TGTGCCAGCAGCCCCCGGGACTCCGATGGCTACACCTTC | CASSPRDSDGYTF
TRBJ1-5 | - | TRBV21-1 | - | TGTGCCAGCAGCAAACCTGAAAGGGTTAGCAATCAGCCCCAGCATTTT | CASSKPERVSNQPQHF
TRBJ1-1 | - | TRBV10-3 | - | TGTGCCATCAAAGGTTTCTCGTCCATCGAGGGTACAGCTTTCTTT | CAIKGFSSIEGTAFF
TRBJ2-6 | - | TRBV19 | TRBD1 | TGTGCCAGTTGTCAAGGACAGGGCTCTGGGGCCAACGTCCTGACTTTC | CASCQGQGSGANVLTF
TRBJ1-6 | - | TRBV19 | TRBD1 | TGTGCCAGTACTTCGACAGGGAGTTATAATTCACCCCTCCACTTT | CASTSTGSYNSPLHF
TRBJ2-7 | - | TRBV18 | - | TGTGCCAGCTCACAGACCGGGACAAGCCCCTACGAGCAGTACTTC | CASSQTGTSPYEQYF
TRBJ1-3 | - | TRBV9 | - | TGTGCCAGCAGCGACCGGGACATGCATTCGTCTGGAAACACCATATATTTT | CASSDRDMHSSGNTIYF
TRBJ1-6 | - | TRBV30 | - | TGTGCCTGGGGGGTCAACAATTCACCCCTCCACTTT | CAWGVNNSPLHF
TRBJ2-7 | - | TRBV9 | TRBD1 | TGTGCCAGCAGCGTAGCTAGTGGACAGGGGACGGGGGAGCAGTACTTC | CASSVASGQGTGEQYF
TRBJ2-7 | - | TRBV13 | TRBD1 | TGTGCCAGCAGCTCAGGGGACAGGGCGGCCGAGCAGTACTTC | CASSSGDRAAEQYF
TRBJ1-6 | few | TRBV19 | - | TGTGCCAGTAGTCCCGCTGAAGGCCTCTCCTATAATTCACCCCTCCACTTT | CASSPAEGLSYNSPLHF
TRBJ1-3 | - | TRBV7-2 | - | TGTGCCAGCAGCTTAAATGTACTGGGGGGAAACACCATATATTTT | CASSLNVLGGNTIYF
TRBJ1-2 | - | TRBV5-6 | - | TGTGCCAGCAGCGAAAGGACTTTTTCCCTCTATGGCTACACCTTC | CASSERTFSLYGYTF
TRBJ2-7 | - | TRBV5-1 | TRBD1 | TGCGCCAGCAGCCCAAGGACAGGGGGCTCGCACGAGCAGTACTTC | CASSPRTGGSHEQYF
TRBJ1-4 | once | TRBV7-9 | TRBD1 | TGTGCCAGCAGCCGGGGAGGGGGCCCAACTAATGAAAAACTGTTTTTT | CASSRGGGPTNEKLFF
TRBJ2-7 | once | TRBV30 | - | TGTGCCTGGAGTGTATTAAGGGGCCACGAGCAGTACTTC | CAWSVLRGHEQYF
TRBJ2-1 | - | TRBV4-1 | TRBD1 | TGCGCCAGCAGCCGAGGTTCCGGGACAGTAGATGAGCAGTTCTTC | CASSRGSGTVDEQFF
TRBJ2-7 | - | TRBV30 | TRBD1 | TGTGCCTGGAGCCAGGACAGGGCCTACGAGCAGTACTTC | CAWSQDRAYEQYF
TRBJ1-1 | - | TRBV7-3 | - | TGTGCCAGCAGCCCGGCCACAGGGATTGAAGCTTTCTTT | CASSPATGIEAFF
TRBJ2-1 | - | TRBV28 | - | TGTGCCAGCAGATCAAGGGACTCCTCCTACAATGAGCAGTTCTTC | CASRSRDSSYNEQFF
TRBJ2-1 | - | TRBV7-2 | - | TGTGCCAGCAGCTTAGCGGGGGGTTGGGAGCAGTTCTTC | CASSLAGGWEQFF
TRBJ1-5 | - | TRBV6-6 | - | TGTGCCAGCAGTTACTCTCGGGGGAGCAATCAGCCCCAGCATTTT | CASSYSRGSNQPQHF
TRBJ1-1 | - | TRBV3-1/TRBV3-2 | - | TGTGCCAGCAGCCAAGGCAAATCTGAAGCTTTCTTT | CASSQGKSEAFF
TRBJ2-5 | - | TRBV11-1 | TRBD1 | TGTGCCAGCAGCCTACAGGGGGCTAAAGGGACCCAGTACTTC | CASSLQGAKGTQYF
TRBJ1-2 | - | TRBV9 | - | TGTGCCAGCAGCGGGACTTGGTATGGCTACACCTTC | CASSGTWYGYTF